The next 23 T cell receptor beta chains were all read from a single sample in a study of T-cell reconstitution after alpha-beta-depleted transplantation in children. Construction of the TCRbeta library involved unique molecular identifiers. MiXCR was run by TCRdb on the PCR reads, yielding one entry per CDR3 protein. There are around 440,000 distinct CDR3 sequences in the sample; roughly 16% occur only once, and under 30% lies in the top ten. Source: PBMCs, mostly from graft donor cells, taken 360 days after TCRalphabeta/CD19-depleted stem cell transplant. Source of these receptors: a boy younger than two who had a stem cell transplant for Wiskott-Aldrich syndrome, so the T cells may come from the graft donor.

The sample holds one count of this clonotype. The chain couples TRBV10-2 to TRBJ1-5, with D perhaps matching TRBD1 (6 bases). This CDR3 comprises 15 residues. Trimming left V 4 bases short and J 1 base short, with 11 bases between. Germline values: CDR1 WSHSY, CDR2 SAAADI. The chain's CDR3 is CASSVWGPSNQPQHF. CDR3 bases: TGCGCCAGCAGTGTTTGGGGGCCCAGCAATCAGCCCCAGCATTTT.

This clonotype appeared many times. The chain is built from TRBV4-1 and TRBJ2-7, with 8 bases lining up with TRBD1. Trimming took 6 bases from V and 3 from J; bases not matched to a gene: 10. Germline CDR1 is MGHRA and CDR2 is YSYEKL. The CDR3 covers 15 residues. The CDR3 protein is CASSPVGQDFYEQYF. DNA for the CDR3: TGCGCCAGCAGTCCCGTGGGACAGGATTTCTACGAGCAGTACTTC.

The chain has TRBV4-1 and TRBJ2-1; D ambiguous. V lost 1 base, J lost 11 bases, and 12 bases lay in between. The CDR3 runs to 13 residues. Germline lookup yields CDR1 MGHRA and CDR2 YSYEKL. This CDR3 reads CASSQGIAEKQFF. DNA of the CDR3: TGCGCCAGCAGCCAAGGGATTGCGGAGAAGCAGTTCTTC.

This clonotype occurred once. The V and J genes are TRBV2 and TRBJ1-6; possibly TRBD1 for D (5 bases). V was pared by 5 bases and J by 7 bases, with 18 bases between. This CDR3 comprises 16 residues. Germline values: CDR1 SNHLY, CDR2 FYNNEI. DNA of the CDR3: TGTGCCAGCAGTACGGTTTGGGGGTTCGGCAATTCACCCCTCCACTTT. This sequence encodes CASSTVWGFGNSPLHF.

This clonotype was recorded a few times. This chain uses TRBV7-2 with TRBJ2-5, with 9 bases identical to TRBD2. The germline CDR1 and CDR2 sequences are SGHTA and FQGNSA. Unmatched junction bases numbered 7, after V lost 1 base and J lost 4 bases. The CDR3 contains 16 residues. The CDR3 DNA follows: TGTGCCAGCAGCTTAGGTATTAGCGGGGGCGGAGAGACCCAGTACTTC. Encoded protein: CASSLGISGGGETQYF.

This chain connects TRBV15 to TRBJ2-3; 9 bases are shared with TRBD2. Unmatched junction bases numbered 9, after V lost 5 bases and J lost 0 bases. The CDR3 has 17 amino acids. The germline V gene has CDR1 LNHNV and CDR2 YYDKDF (reference sequence). The CDR3 protein is CATSEGLLAGSTDTQYF. CDR3 nucleotide sequence: TGTGCCACCAGCGAGGGGCTACTAGCGGGTAGCACAGATACGCAGTATTTT.

This clonotype was detected a few times. V and J are TRBV7-9 and TRBJ2-7; D is ambiguous. V was pared by 6 bases and J by 6 bases, with 12 bases between. Germline V gene sequence: CDR1 SEHNR, CDR2 FQNEAQ (reference sequence). The length of the CDR3 is 12 residues. CDR3 sequence (DNA): TGTGCCAGCAGTCGTTCATGGGGCGAGCAGTACTTC. Translating it yields CASSRSWGEQYF. The complete variable domain, with remaining parts taken from reference TRBV7-9 and TRBJ2-7, reads DTGVSQNPRHKITKRGQNVTFRCDPISEHNRLYWYRQTLGQGPEFLTYFQNEAQLEKSRLLSDRFSAERPKGSFSTLEIQRTEQGDSAMYLCASSRSWGEQYFGPGTRLTVT.

The chain recombines TRBV24-1 with TRBJ2-1; no firm D call. Trimming left V 6 bases short and J 5 bases short, with 10 bases between. This CDR3 comprises 13 residues. Germline-derived CDR1 and CDR2 are KGHDR and SFDVKD. The CDR3 loop reads CATSHAPDNEQFF. The CDR3 nucleotides are TGTGCCACCAGTCATGCTCCAGACAATGAGCAGTTCTTC.

The V call is TRBV2, the J call TRBJ1-2; D uncertain. CDR3 size: 14 residues. Trimming pared 1 base from V and 7 bases from J, leaving 13 bases between. Germline CDR1 SNHLY, CDR2 FYNNEI. The chain's CDR3 is CASSEGGPLTGYTF. In DNA form, the CDR3 reads TGTGCCAGCAGTGAAGGGGGTCCGTTAACTGGCTACACCTTC. The variable domain in full, with the rest retrieved from reference TRBV2 and TRBJ1-2, is EPEVTQTPSHQVTQMGQEVILRCVPISNHLYFYWYRQILGQKVEFLVSFYNNEISEKSEIFDDQFSVERPDGSNFTLKIRSTKLEDSAMYFCASSEGGPLTGYTFGSGTRLTVV.

This clonotype occurred many times. This sequence joins TRBV28 and TRBJ2-5, with unresolved D. The V gene lost 3 bases and the J gene lost 5 bases, with 7 bases spanning the gap. The V gene's germline CDR1 is MDHEN and CDR2 SYDVKM. The CDR3 spans 12 residues. This CDR3 reads CASSLEYETQYF. The CDR3 DNA reads TGTGCCAGCAGTTTGGAGTATGAGACCCAGTACTTC.

In its sample, this clonotype was seen a few times. The V gene is TRBV12-3 or TRBV12-4, the J gene TRBJ2-7, with TRBD1 identical over 7 bases. V shed 0 bases and J 2 bases; nucleotides not matched to a gene: 4. The CDR3 has 15 residues. CDR3 protein: CASSLAIGGPYEQYF. The CDR3 region has the DNA TGTGCCAGCAGTTTAGCGATAGGGGGCCCCTACGAGCAGTACTTC.

This clonotype was counted ten times or more. This sequence joins TRBV7-2 and TRBJ2-7; D ambiguous. Germline assignment: CDR1 SGHTA and CDR2 FQGNSA. The CDR3 is 17 residues long. V was pared by 7 bases and J by 3 bases, with 25 bases between. This CDR3 reads CASTPRWSRERDYEQYF. The CDR3 DNA sequence: TGTGCCAGCACCCCGAGGTGGAGTCGAGAGCGTGACTACGAGCAGTACTTC.

The chain carries TRBV25-1 and TRBJ1-2; unclear D gene. Trimming removed 2 bases at V and 4 bases at J, with 11 bases between. The CDR3 is 14 residues long. Germline V lookup: CDR1 MGHDK, CDR2 SYGVNS. In nucleotides, the CDR3 is TGTGCCAGCAGTGAACGGGGAAGGCTCTATGGCTACACCTTC. It codes for CASSERGRLYGYTF.

The chain is built from TRBV3-1 and TRBJ1-2; tentative D call: TRBD1 (5 bases). CDR3 length: 15 amino acids. Trimming left V 5 bases short and J 2 bases short, with 15 bases between. Germline-derived CDR1 and CDR2 are LGHDT and YNNKEL (reference sequence). CDR3 sequence (DNA): TGTGCCAGCAGCAGACAGTCTATCTTCAACTATGGCTACACCTTC. Its translation is CASSRQSIFNYGYTF.

CDR3 in DNA: TGTGCCAGCAGTGGACGTTCATGGACAGTCTACGAGCAGTACTTC. Amino acids: CASSGRSWTVYEQYF. This sequence joins TRBV12-3 or TRBV12-4 and TRBJ2-7, with a possible D match to TRBD1 (6 bases). Between the trimmed V and J ends, which lost 5 bases and 3 bases, there was a span of 17 bases. CDR3 length equals 15 residues.

The rearrangement joins TRBV7-8 to TRBJ1-4; D not resolved. This CDR3 is built from 16 residues. V lost 4 bases, J lost 0 bases, and 12 bases lay in between. Germline loops: CDR1 SGHVS, CDR2 FQNEAQ. CDR3: CASSSTYGATNEKLFF. CDR3 coding DNA: TGTGCCAGCAGCTCCACCTACGGGGCAACTAATGAAAAACTGTTTTTT.

CDR3 in amino acids: CASSRRRAVGDEQYF. Here the CDR3 DNA reads TGTGCCAGCAGCCGTCGGAGGGCCGTGGGCGACGAGCAGTACTTC. This chain uses TRBV7-2 with TRBJ2-7, with D maybe TRBD2 (6 bases). V lost 5 bases to trimming and J lost 5 bases, with 19 bases between them. CDR3 size: 15 residues. CDR1 is SGHTA and CDR2 is FQGNSA in the germline V gene.

In the case of this clonotype: The junction and the germline gene differ at one end; a read error may be behind it. The chain couples TRBV12-3 or TRBV12-4 to TRBJ2-2, with TRBD2 matching over 12 bases. This CDR3 region has 15 residues. CDR3 sequence reads: CASSLAGGPGGELFF. CDR3 sequence (DNA): TGTGCCAGCAGTCTAGCGGGGGGGCCTGGCGGGGAGCTGTTTTTT.

This chain links TRBV19 with TRBJ1-5; the match to TRBD1 covers 8 bases. Germline CDR1 LNHDA, CDR2 SQIVND (reference sequence). The trim removed 2 bases at V and 1 base at J, leaving 4 bases unmatched. This CDR3 has 16 amino acids. This CDR3 is CASSIPRGQSNQPQHF. The CDR3 DNA sequence: TGTGCCAGTAGTATACCCAGGGGGCAAAGCAATCAGCCCCAGCATTTT. The full variable domain, its missing parts supplied by reference TRBV19 and TRBJ1-5, is DGGITQSPKYLFRKEGQNVTLSCEQNLNHDAMYWYRQDPGQGLRLIYYSQIVNDFQKGDIAEGYSVSREKKESFPLTVTSAQKNPTAFYLCASSIPRGQSNQPQHFGDGTRLSIL.

This rearrangement joins TRBV9 to TRBJ2-4, with 10 bases lining up with TRBD2. The CDR3 is made up of 17 amino acids. The germline gives CDR1 SGDLS, CDR2 YYNGEE. Trimming took 2 bases from V and 1 from J; bases not matched to a gene: 6. The CDR3 loop reads CASSVSSGRGAKNIQYF. The CDR3 nucleotides are TGTGCCAGCAGCGTGTCTAGCGGGAGAGGGGCCAAAAACATTCAGTACTTC.

This clonotype has more than one count but fewer than ten. The J gene is TRBJ2-2, the V gene TRBV27; D is unclear. V was pared by 3 bases and J by 9 bases, with 8 bases between. The CDR3 has 12 amino acids. Per the germline V gene, CDR1 is MNHEY and CDR2 is SMNVEV (reference sequence). The CDR3 nucleotides are TGTGCCAGCAGTTTGGGGAATAGGGAGCTGTTTTTT. Its translation: CASSLGNRELFF.

V and J are TRBV6-2 or TRBV6-3 and TRBJ2-3, with D perhaps TRBD1 or TRBD2 (5 bases each). Germline V gene lookup returns CDR1 MNHEY and CDR2 SVGEGT. This CDR3 contains 16 residues. The germline V and J ends were trimmed by 7 bases and 4 bases, with 21 bases remaining between them. CDR3 sequence (DNA): TGTGCCAGCATCTCCGGGACCCTCCGATGGGCAGATACGCAGTATTTT. This codes for CASISGTLRWADTQYF.

This rearrangement joins TRBV7-8 to TRBJ1-2; a possible D gene is TRBD1 (6 bases). The germline CDR1 and CDR2 sequences are SGHVS and FQNEAQ. This CDR3 contains 15 residues. V was shortened by 1 base and J by 3 bases, with 12 bases between the two germline ends. The CDR3 protein is CASSLEAGVDYGYTF. Here the CDR3 DNA reads TGTGCCAGCAGCTTAGAGGCAGGGGTGGACTATGGCTACACCTTC. Looking up the rest from reference TRBV7-8 and TRBJ1-2 gives the full variable domain: GAGVSQSPRYKVAKRGQDVALRCDPISGHVSLFWYQQALGQGPEFLTYFQNEAQLDKSGLPSDRFFAERPEGSVSTLKIQRTQQEDSAVYLCASSLEAGVDYGYTFGSGTRLTVV.